This is a list of T cell receptor beta chains from one sample in a study of blood T cell repertoires in COVID-19. Measured with immunoSEQ multiplex PCR; TCRdb has only the in-frame clones, and not every one. The data contain 130,000 or so clones, approximately 80% of them singletons. Input material: peripheral blood. These receptors were collected from a woman aged 55-69 years with acute or convalescent COVID-19. Each CDR3 is given with its conserved first and last residue. Each record gives: J gene, V gene, D gene, clone size, CDR3 protein, CDR3 DNA. A D gene is named only where the DNA matches it firmly. Not every row has a clone size; where given, it reads once, few, many or a size class.

>TRBJ2-7|TRBV7-9|TRBD1|NA
CASSLAGQSYEQYF
TGTGCCAGCAGCTTAGCGGGACAGTCCTACGAGCAGTACTTC
>TRBJ1-1|TRBV6-5|TRBD1|once
CASTRDRNTEAFF
TGTGCCAGTACCCGGGACAGGAACACTGAAGCTTTCTTT
>TRBJ2-3|TRBV27|TRBD1|NA
CASSDRGGYTDTQYF
TGTGCCAGCAGTGACAGGGGAGGTTACACAGATACGCAGTATTTT
>TRBJ1-2|TRBV2|NA|NA
CASREGPYGYTF
TGTGCCAGCAGGGAGGGCCCGTATGGCTACACCTTC
>TRBJ1-1|TRBV6-5|NA|NA
CASSPGAGGEAFF
TGTGCCAGCAGTCCCGGGGCCGGGGGTGAAGCTTTCTTT
>TRBJ1-5|TRBV2|NA|NA
CASSDTTGTRGQPQHF
TGTGCCAGCAGTGATACAACCGGGACGCGGGGTCAGCCCCAGCATTTT
>TRBJ1-3|TRBV3-1/TRBV3-2|NA|NA
CASSRLGGYSGNTIYF
TGTGCCAGCAGCCGCCTCGGGGGGTACTCTGGAAACACCATATATTTT
>TRBJ2-3|TRBV29-1|NA|NA
CSVVATGGTQYF
TGCAGCGTGGTCGCGACAGGAGGTACGCAGTATTTT
>TRBJ2-6|TRBV7-3|NA|NA
CASSLIPWTDVVSGANVLTF
TGTGCCAGCAGCTTAATTCCTTGGACAGATGTTGTCTCTGGGGCCAACGTCCTGACTTTC
>TRBJ2-3|TRBV27|NA|NA
CASSFVHTPDTQYF
TGTGCCAGCAGTTTCGTCCACACCCCAGATACGCAGTATTTT
>TRBJ1-2|TRBV6-6|TRBD1|NA
CASRRETGDGYTF
TGTGCCAGCAGGAGGGAAACAGGGGACGGCTACACCTTC
>TRBJ2-3|TRBV6-1|TRBD2|NA
CASSVLAGGLTSTDTQYF
TGTGCCAGCAGTGTTCTAGCGGGGGGCCTAACTAGCACAGATACGCAGTATTTT
>TRBJ2-3|TRBV4-2|TRBD2|NA
CASSQVLAGTTSTDTQYF
TGTGCCAGCAGCCAGGTCTTAGCGGGGACCACTAGCACAGATACGCAGTATTTT
>TRBJ1-5|TRBV12-5|TRBD1|NA
CASGLGQGVFQPQHF
TGTGCTAGTGGTTTGGGACAGGGTGTTTTTCAGCCCCAGCATTTT
>TRBJ2-4|TRBV19|NA|NA
CASSIVGEGIQYF
TGTGCCAGTAGTATAGTCGGGGAAGGCATTCAGTACTTC
>TRBJ1-3|TRBV3-1/TRBV3-2|NA|NA
CATSDRIRSGNTIYF
TGTGCCACCTCGGACAGAATCCGCTCTGGAAACACCATATATTTT
>TRBJ1-6|TRBV19|TRBD1|few
CASNQGENSPLHF
TGTGCCAGTAACCAGGGGGAAAATTCACCCCTCCACTTT
>TRBJ1-5|TRBV10-2|TRBD1|few
CASWTGVDNQPQHF
TGCGCCAGCTGGACAGGGGTTGACAATCAGCCCCAGCATTTT
>TRBJ1-3|TRBV3-1/TRBV3-2|TRBD1|NA
CASTTRGLGNTIYF
TGTGCCAGCACCACGAGGGGGCTAGGAAACACCATATATTTT
>TRBJ1-2|TRBV2|NA|few
CASSRTTNYGYTF
TGTGCCAGCAGTCGGACAACTAACTATGGCTACACCTTC
>TRBJ2-1|TRBV19|TRBD1|NA
CASRTGTGVNNEQFF
TGTGCCAGTAGAACCGGGACAGGGGTGAACAATGAGCAGTTCTTC
>TRBJ1-2|TRBV6-5|NA|NA
CASSYFRQNGYTF
TGTGCCAGCAGTTACTTCAGACAGAATGGCTACACCTTC
>TRBJ1-2|TRBV6-1|NA|NA
CASSELRPGDYGYTF
TGTGCCAGCAGTGAACTTCGTCCAGGCGATTATGGCTACACCTTC
>TRBJ2-6|TRBV5-4|TRBD1|NA
CASSLDRDRFSGANVLTF
TGTGCCAGCAGCTTAGACCGGGACAGATTCTCTGGGGCCAACGTCCTGACTTTC
>TRBJ2-3|TRBV7-3|NA|NA
CASGLQQADTQYF
TGTGCCAGCGGCTTACAACAGGCAGATACGCAGTATTTT
>TRBJ1-2|TRBV2|NA|NA
CASSGRTANYGYTF
TGTGCCAGCAGTGGAAGGACAGCTAACTATGGCTACACCTTC
>TRBJ1-2|TRBV6-5|NA|NA
CASRNLQGNYGYTF
TGTGCCAGCAGGAACCTACAGGGCAACTATGGCTACACCTTC
>TRBJ1-2|TRBV12-3/TRBV12-4|TRBD1|NA
CASSWTGNYGYTF
TGTGCCAGCAGCTGGACAGGGAACTATGGCTACACCTTC
>TRBJ1-2|TRBV19|NA|NA
CASSRAGKYGYTF
TGTGCCAGTAGTCGAGCCGGGAAGTATGGCTACACCTTC
>TRBJ1-1|TRBV7-8|TRBD1|once
CASSARQGGNTEAFF
TGTGCCAGCAGCGCGAGACAGGGTGGGAACACTGAAGCTTTCTTT
>TRBJ1-1|TRBV11-2|NA|NA
CASSSTTVMNTEAFF
TGTGCCAGCAGCTCGACGACAGTCATGAACACTGAAGCTTTCTTT
>TRBJ2-2|TRBV18|TRBD1|NA
CASSPPNRGAPNTGELFF
TGTGCCAGCTCACCACCCAACAGGGGCGCCCCGAACACCGGGGAGCTGTTTTTT
>TRBJ1-1|TRBV2|NA|once
CASSESPYTEAFF
TGTGCCAGCAGTGAATCTCCCTACACTGAAGCTTTCTTT
>TRBJ1-2|TRBV27|TRBD1|NA
CASSQILDRRGYTF
TGTGCCAGCAGTCAAATATTGGACAGGAGGGGCTACACCTTC
>TRBJ1-6|TRBV6-6|TRBD1|NA
CASTEAGQANSPLHF
TGTGCCAGCACCGAAGCGGGACAGGCTAATTCACCCCTCCACTTT
>TRBJ1-6|TRBV6-2/TRBV6-3|NA|NA
CASSPPLRSPDSPLHF
TGTGCCAGCAGTCCCCCCCTAAGATCCCCGGATTCACCCCTCCACTTT
>TRBJ1-5|TRBV5-6|NA|once
CASSLQGTSNQPQHF
TGTGCCAGCAGCTTGCAGGGTACGAGCAATCAGCCCCAGCATTTT
>TRBJ2-1|TRBV29-1|NA|NA
CSVPARGANNEQFF
TGCAGCGTTCCCGCCCGGGGGGCAAACAATGAGCAGTTCTTC
>TRBJ2-1|TRBV11-1|TRBD2|NA
CASSLVPRGDEQFF
TGTGCCAGCAGCTTAGTACCCCGGGGGGATGAGCAGTTCTTC
>TRBJ1-2|TRBV5-1|NA|few
CASSRAGGTNYGYTF
TGCGCCAGCAGTAGGGCAGGAGGTACTAACTATGGCTACACCTTC
>TRBJ1-6|TRBV7-2|TRBD1|NA
CASRKYRGNHSPLHF
TGTGCCAGCAGGAAGTACAGGGGGAACCATTCACCCCTCCACTTT
>TRBJ2-5|TRBV30|TRBD2|NA
CAWNPGGLETQYF
TGTGCCTGGAACCCGGGGGGGCTGGAGACCCAGTACTTC
>TRBJ2-2|TRBV3-1/TRBV3-2|TRBD1|NA
CASSQGTGVNTGELFF
TGTGCCAGCAGCCAGGGGACAGGGGTGAACACCGGGGAGCTGTTTTTT
>TRBJ1-2|TRBV18|NA|NA
CASSPSSWGGAPDYGYTF
TGTGCCAGCTCACCCTCCTCTTGGGGGGGTGCCCCTGACTATGGCTACACCTTC
>TRBJ1-5|TRBV19|TRBD1|few
CASSVRDRGQPQHF
TGTGCCAGTAGTGTCCGGGACAGGGGTCAGCCCCAGCATTTT